A selection of T cell receptor beta chains follows, all from one sample in a study of blood T cell repertoires in COVID-19. Using immunoSEQ multiplex PCR, the repertoire was profiled, and TCRdb retains in-frame clones only, with some absent. The repertoire consists of about 200,000 clones, with around four fifths occurring once and the leading ten covering 0.85% to 0.95%. The sample consisted of peripheral blood. The receptor source for this set is a man aged 60 to 75 with COVID-19, enrolled during active disease. The CDR3 runs from the conserved cysteine through the conserved F or W. D genes are given only for firm matches. The size of a clone is reported for some rows only, either as once, few or many, or as a class for expanded clones.

abundance: once; j_gene: TRBJ1-1; len: 13; v_gene: TRBV6-6; d_gene: .; CDR3nt: TGTGCCAGCACACCATCCGAACTCGCTGAAGCTTTCTTT; CDR3aa: CASTPSELAEAFF
abundance: .; j_gene: TRBJ1-1; len: 18; v_gene: TRBV7-2; d_gene: TRBD1; CDR3nt: TGTGCCAGCAGCTCTAGGGCTAAGACAGGGCTGCGGAACACTGAAGCTTTCTTT; CDR3aa: CASSSRAKTGLRNTEAFF
abundance: .; j_gene: TRBJ2-7; len: 11; v_gene: TRBV12-3/TRBV12-4; d_gene: .; CDR3nt: TGTGCCAGCAGCCCGTCCTACGAGCAGTACTTC; CDR3aa: CASSPSYEQYF
abundance: .; j_gene: TRBJ1-1; len: 17; v_gene: TRBV19; d_gene: .; CDR3nt: TGTGCCACCACCCGATCCGGGCAGGGAATATGGAACACTGAAGCTTTCTTT; CDR3aa: CATTRSGQGIWNTEAFF
abundance: .; j_gene: TRBJ2-3; len: 15; v_gene: TRBV5-1; d_gene: TRBD1; CDR3nt: TGCGCCAGCAGCTTGTCGGGACAGAGCACAGATACGCAGTATTTT; CDR3aa: CASSLSGQSTDTQYF
abundance: .; j_gene: TRBJ2-7; len: 16; v_gene: TRBV7-9; d_gene: .; CDR3nt: TGTGCCAGCAGCTTAGCGGGCGGGACCCTCTCCTACGAGCAGTACTTC; CDR3aa: CASSLAGGTLSYEQYF
abundance: few; j_gene: TRBJ2-1; len: 15; v_gene: TRBV7-6; d_gene: TRBD2; CDR3nt: TGTGCCAGCAGCTTAGATGTAGCGGGACGGGGTGAGCAGTTCTTC; CDR3aa: CASSLDVAGRGEQFF
abundance: .; j_gene: TRBJ2-7; len: 14; v_gene: TRBV29-1; d_gene: TRBD1; CDR3nt: TGCAGCGTTTCCGGGACAGAGATCTCCTACGAGCAGTACTTC; CDR3aa: CSVSGTEISYEQYF
abundance: .; j_gene: TRBJ2-1; len: 15; v_gene: TRBV25-1; d_gene: .; CDR3nt: TGTGCCAGCACACTCGGACCCCAGGGGTCCAATGAGCAGTTCTTC; CDR3aa: CASTLGPQGSNEQFF
abundance: .; j_gene: TRBJ2-7; len: 14; v_gene: TRBV3-1/TRBV3-2; d_gene: .; CDR3nt: TGTGCCAGCAGCCCTCGGGGAAGCTCCTACGAGCAGTACTTC; CDR3aa: CASSPRGSSYEQYF
abundance: once; j_gene: TRBJ1-1; len: 14; v_gene: TRBV4-1; d_gene: .; CDR3nt: TGCGCCAGCAGAAAAGCGAGGGTGGAGGGTGAAGCTTTCTTT; CDR3aa: CASRKARVEGEAFF
abundance: .; j_gene: TRBJ1-5; len: 14; v_gene: TRBV4-2; d_gene: TRBD1; CDR3nt: TGTGCCAGCAGCCAAGACAGGGGGAATCAGCCCCAGCATTTT; CDR3aa: CASSQDRGNQPQHF
abundance: .; j_gene: TRBJ1-1; len: 11; v_gene: TRBV7-9; d_gene: .; CDR3nt: TGTGCCAGCAGCTATAGTAATGAAGCTTTCTTT; CDR3aa: CASSYSNEAFF
abundance: .; j_gene: TRBJ2-7; len: 13; v_gene: TRBV25-1; d_gene: .; CDR3nt: TGTGCCAGCAGAGTTACAGGGACCTACGAGCAGTACTTC; CDR3aa: CASRVTGTYEQYF
abundance: .; j_gene: TRBJ2-5; len: 16; v_gene: TRBV3-1/TRBV3-2; d_gene: .; CDR3nt: TGTGCCAGCAGCCAAGATTCTAGTAGTCGACTGGAGACCCAGTACTTC; CDR3aa: CASSQDSSSRLETQYF
abundance: .; j_gene: TRBJ1-3; len: 15; v_gene: TRBV18; d_gene: .; CDR3nt: TGTGCCAGCTCACCAAGGGGCAAAGTCGGAAACACCATATATTTT; CDR3aa: CASSPRGKVGNTIYF
abundance: .; j_gene: TRBJ1-3; len: 16; v_gene: TRBV7-9; d_gene: .; CDR3nt: TGTGCCAGCAGCCTCCTACGGGACATTTCTGGAAACACCATATATTTT; CDR3aa: CASSLLRDISGNTIYF
abundance: .; j_gene: TRBJ2-6; len: 16; v_gene: TRBV19; d_gene: TRBD1; CDR3nt: TGTGCCAGTGGGGACAGTAGGGCTTTGGGCAACAACGTCCTGACTTTC; CDR3aa: CASGDSRALGNNVLTF
abundance: .; j_gene: TRBJ2-5; len: 13; v_gene: TRBV18; d_gene: .; CDR3nt: TGTGCCAGCTCACCCGCAGGGCAGGAGACCCAGTACTTC; CDR3aa: CASSPAGQETQYF
abundance: .; j_gene: TRBJ2-7; len: 15; v_gene: TRBV25-1; d_gene: .; CDR3nt: TGTGCCAGCAGTGACCAGGTCGGAGGCTCCTACGAGCAGTACTTC; CDR3aa: CASSDQVGGSYEQYF
abundance: .; j_gene: TRBJ2-2; len: 16; v_gene: TRBV9; d_gene: TRBD1; CDR3nt: TGTGCCAGCAGCACGGAGACAGGGGGTTACACCGGGGAGCTGTTTTTT; CDR3aa: CASSTETGGYTGELFF
abundance: .; j_gene: TRBJ1-2; len: 15; v_gene: TRBV3-1/TRBV3-2; d_gene: TRBD1; CDR3nt: TGTGCCAGCAGCCGGGACAGGGGGCTTGGCTATGGCTACACCTTC; CDR3aa: CASSRDRGLGYGYTF
abundance: .; j_gene: TRBJ2-7; len: 14; v_gene: TRBV2; d_gene: TRBD1; CDR3nt: TGTGCCAGCAGGCGGGACAGGGGACCCTACGAGCAGTACTTC; CDR3aa: CASRRDRGPYEQYF
abundance: .; j_gene: TRBJ2-2; len: 15; v_gene: TRBV28; d_gene: .; CDR3nt: TGTGCCAGCAGTCCCCAGGACATGAACACCGGGGAGCTGTTTTTT; CDR3aa: CASSPQDMNTGELFF
abundance: .; j_gene: TRBJ2-1; len: 14; v_gene: TRBV5-1; d_gene: TRBD2; CDR3nt: TGCGCCAGCAGCTCACTAGCGGGAGGGAGTGAGCAGTTCTTC; CDR3aa: CASSSLAGGSEQFF
abundance: .; j_gene: TRBJ1-1; len: 14; v_gene: TRBV5-1; d_gene: TRBD1; CDR3nt: TGCGCCAGCAGCTTGGACAGGGGGGACACTGAAGCTTTCTTT; CDR3aa: CASSLDRGDTEAFF
abundance: .; j_gene: TRBJ1-6; len: 15; v_gene: TRBV4-3; d_gene: .; CDR3nt: TGCGCCAGCAGCCAAGGGGGGGTAGAGAATTCACCCCTCCACTTT; CDR3aa: CASSQGGVENSPLHF
abundance: .; j_gene: TRBJ2-2; len: 15; v_gene: TRBV19; d_gene: .; CDR3nt: TGTGCCAGTAGTATAGAGGTGGGAGGCACCGGGGAGCTGTTTTTT; CDR3aa: CASSIEVGGTGELFF
abundance: .; j_gene: TRBJ1-6; len: 18; v_gene: TRBV5-6; d_gene: .; CDR3nt: TGTGCCAGCAGCTTGGGTTGGGGGCCCCGGCCCTATAATTCACTCCTCCACTTT; CDR3aa: CASSLGWGPRPYNSLLHF